These 26 T cell receptor beta chains were all obtained from the same sample, sequenced in a study of memory CD8 T cells in hepatitis C reinfection. Time point of the sample: pre-reinfection, 55 to 20 weeks before reinfection detection. Sorted cells were sequenced directly ex vivo without any in vitro expansion. Here immunoSEQ multiplex PCR was the method, and the copy in TCRdb shows in-frame clones only, minus some. This repertoire shows tens of thousands of clones, roughly 90% found once; its top ten account for 1%. Sequencing was carried out using naive CD8+ T cells sorted from blood. Every receptor here comes from a young man with hepatitis C virus infection.

This chain uses TRBV18 with TRBJ2-1; 10 positions match TRBD2. V dropped 3 bases and J dropped 5; count of bases not matched to a gene: 13. CDR3 size: 18 residues. Germline V gene lookup returns CDR1 KGHSH and CDR2 LQKENI. The CDR3 loop is CASSPGTSDLLSNNEQFF. In nucleotides, the CDR3 is TGTGCCAGCTCACCGGGGACTAGCGATTTACTTTCCAACAATGAGCAGTTCTTC.

This clone showed up just a few times. The J gene is TRBJ2-7, the V gene TRBV2; perhaps TRBD2 as D (6 bases). CDR3 length: 13 amino acids. Germline-derived CDR1 and CDR2 are SNHLY and FYNNEI. V was cut by 5 bases and J by 2 bases, with 10 bases left in between. DNA for the CDR3: TGTGCCAGCAGTAGGGACTCAGCCTACGAGCAGTACGTC. Amino acids: CASSRDSAYEQYV.

This clone was detected once. The chain combines TRBV6-6 with TRBJ2-7; 7 bases agree with TRBD1. The CDR3 length is 13 residues. V lost 2 bases and J lost 5; bases outside the gene matches: 3. Germline assignment: CDR1 MNHNY and CDR2 SVGAGI (reference sequence). CDR3 loop: CASSYPDRDEQYF. The CDR3, as DNA: TGTGCCAGCAGTTACCCCGACAGGGACGAGCAGTACTTC.

The chain joins TRBV27 to TRBJ1-1, with 8 bases aligning to TRBD1. J lost 5 bases, V lost 5 bases, and 10 bases had no gene match. The germline V gene has CDR1 MNHEY and CDR2 SMNVEV (reference sequence). The CDR3 is 15 amino acids. In DNA form, the CDR3 reads TGTGCCAGCAGTCTCCAAGGACAGGGAGGAACTGAAGCTTTCTTT. This sequence encodes CASSLQGQGGTEAFF.

The chain's CDR3 is CASLLLSGTQETQYF. For the CDR3, the DNA is TGTGCCAGCCTACTCCTAAGCGGGACCCAAGAGACCCAGTACTTC. The chain couples TRBV7-8 to TRBJ2-5, with 7 bases aligning to TRBD2. V dropped 8 bases and J dropped 1; count of bases not matched to a gene: 10. The length of the CDR3 is 15 residues. CDR1 SGHVS and CDR2 FQNEAQ come from the germline V gene. Drawing the rest from reference TRBV7-8 and TRBJ2-5, the complete variable domain is GAGVSQSPRYKVAKRGQDVALRCDPISGHVSLFWYQQALGQGPEFLTYFQNEAQLDKSGLPSDRFFAERPEGSVSTLKIQRTQQEDSAVYLCASLLLSGTQETQYFGPGTRLLVL.

This clone was observed once. This chain uses TRBV19 with TRBJ2-5; 8 nucleotides line up with TRBD1. The J call may be mistaken, given a closer DNA end match to TRBJ2-7. The CDR3 length is 15 residues. Germline loops: CDR1 LNHDA, CDR2 SQIVND (reference sequence). CDR3 loop: CASRMEGTGPYEQYF. The CDR3 DNA reads as TGTGCCAGTAGGATGGAGGGGACAGGTCCTTACGAGCAGTACTTC.

This clone has just one count. The rearrangement uses TRBV5-1 and TRBJ2-3, with D possibly matching TRBD2 (5 bases). CDR3 length equals 16 residues. Germline CDR1 SGHRS, CDR2 YFSETQ. The V and J ends lost 6 bases and 0 bases respectively, with 17 bases between them. Here the CDR3 reads CASTLSRDSSTDTQYF. As DNA, the CDR3 is TGCGCCAGCACCCTAAGCCGGGATTCGAGCACAGATACGCAGTATTTT.

The chain is built from TRBV7-9 and TRBJ1-3; the match to TRBD1 covers 7 bases. The V gene end was trimmed by 5 bases and the J gene end by 4 bases; junction bases not matched to a gene: 5. The CDR3 length is 14 residues. Germline CDR1 and CDR2: SEHNR and FQNEAQ (reference sequence). Here the CDR3 reads CASSAPGQGNTIYF. CDR3 bases: TGTGCCAGCAGCGCACCGGGACAGGGAAACACCATATATTTT.

The chain combines TRBV10-3 with TRBJ2-2; possible D gene TRBD2, 6 bases. CDR1 is ENHRY and CDR2 is SYGVKD in the germline V gene. Trimming removed 5 bases at V and 3 bases at J, with 10 bases between. The CDR3 sequence is 14 residues long. CDR3 nucleotide sequence: TGTGCCATCAGTAGGGGACTTTACACCGGGGAGCTGTTTTTT. Translation gives CAISRGLYTGELFF.

The chain has TRBV7-9 and TRBJ2-1; 7 nucleotides match TRBD1. Germline V gives CDR1 SEHNR, CDR2 FQNEAQ (reference sequence). The CDR3 covers 13 residues. Trimming at V came to 5 bases and at J to 15 bases, leaving 13 bases not matched to a gene. The CDR3 sequence: CASSQSLRDSGFF. Here the CDR3 DNA reads TGTGCCAGCAGCCAGAGCCTCCGGGACAGTGGGTTCTTC.

The J gene is TRBJ2-3, the V gene TRBV5-6; 12 nucleotides line up with TRBD2. Germline values: CDR1 SGHDT, CDR2 YYEEEE. CDR3 length: 17 amino acids. The ends lost 0 bases at V and 5 bases at J; junction bases unmatched: 7. CDR3 protein: CASSLELAGGSRDTQYF. The CDR3 DNA follows: TGTGCCAGCAGCTTGGAACTAGCGGGGGGATCTCGAGATACGCAGTATTTT.

This rearrangement joins TRBV7-6 to TRBJ2-1; 9 positions match TRBD1. CDR1 and CDR2 from the germline V gene are SGHVS and FNYEAQ. The V gene end was trimmed by 0 bases and the J gene end by 5 bases; junction bases not matched to a gene: 5. The CDR3 is 16 residues long. CDR3 sequence reads: CASSLAGTGSDNEQFF. CDR3 coding DNA: TGTGCCAGCAGCTTAGCCGGGACAGGGTCCGACAATGAGCAGTTCTTC.

The chain carries TRBV28 and TRBJ2-1, with D possibly being TRBD1 (6 bases). The CDR3 is 16 residues long. Germline V lookup: CDR1 MDHEN, CDR2 SYDVKM. The germline V and J ends were trimmed by 8 bases and 4 bases, with 21 bases remaining between them. Here the CDR3 reads CASLDGLRDIYNEQFF. The CDR3 bases are TGTGCCAGCCTAGATGGTTTAAGGGACATTTACAATGAGCAGTTCTTC.

The chain links TRBV27 to TRBJ2-7, with unresolved D. The CDR3 extends over 13 amino acids. The germline CDR1 and CDR2 sequences are MNHEY and SMNVEV (reference sequence). Between the trimmed V and J ends, which lost 0 bases and 5 bases, there was a span of 8 bases. The CDR3 coding sequence is TGTGCCAGCAGTTTATCTAGAACCAACGAGCAGTACTTC. It codes for CASSLSRTNEQYF.

V gene TRBV7-8 combines with J gene TRBJ2-7, with D possibly matching TRBD1 (5 bases). The V gene lost 2 bases and the J gene lost 2 bases, with 13 bases spanning the gap. Germline V gene sequence: CDR1 SGHVS, CDR2 FQNEAQ. The CDR3 loop spans 15 amino acids. Written as DNA, the CDR3 is TGTGCCAGCAGCTTACTAGGGGTAAACCCCTACGAGCAGTACTTC. Translation gives CASSLLGVNPYEQYF.

The V gene is TRBV30, the J gene TRBJ1-6; 7 positions agree with TRBD1. The junction had 7 bases not matched to a gene; V was cut back by 6 bases and J by 5 bases. There are 14 residues in the CDR3. From germline, CDR1 is GTSNPN and CDR2 SVGIG (reference sequence). The CDR3 nucleotides are TGTGCCTGCAATCCGGGACAGCATAATTCACCCCTCCACTTT. Its protein product is CACNPGQHNSPLHF.

The V call is TRBV9, the J call TRBJ2-2; possible D gene TRBD1, 5 bases. The CDR3 is 14 residues long. Germline lookup yields CDR1 SGDLS and CDR2 YYNGEE. V lost 4 bases, J lost 5 bases, and 12 bases lay in between. The CDR3 bases are TGTGCCAGCAGCCCTCCCTCAGGGACCGGGGAGCTGTTTTTT. Translated: CASSPPSGTGELFF.

This clone has just one count. This rearrangement joins TRBV6-4 to TRBJ1-1; TRBD1 aligns across 8 bases. Germline values: CDR1 MRHNA, CDR2 SNTAGT. This CDR3 is built from 15 residues. V was pared by 0 bases and J by 5 bases, with 5 bases of the junction left unmatched. The CDR3 region is CASSDSTGAGTEAFF. CDR3 nucleotide sequence: TGTGCCAGCAGTGACTCGACAGGGGCAGGTACTGAAGCTTTCTTT.

The V gene is TRBV27, the J gene TRBJ2-6, with a weak D call TRBD1 (5 bases). Germline V gives CDR1 MNHEY, CDR2 SMNVEV (reference sequence). V was cut by 3 bases and J by 0 bases, with 9 bases left in between. The length of the CDR3 is 16 residues. In nucleotides, the CDR3 is TGTGCCAGCAGTTTCGAGACAGTCTCTGGGGCCAACGTCCTGACTTTC. It specifies CASSFETVSGANVLTF.

The gene calls are TRBV29-1 and TRBJ2-7; D perhaps matches TRBD1 (6 bases). Trimming removed 6 bases at V and 2 bases at J, with 14 bases between. This CDR3 is built from 13 residues. Germline CDR1 SQVTM, CDR2 ANQGSEA. Here the CDR3 DNA reads TGCAGCGTCTCCGTAGGACAGCCCTACGAGCAGTACTTC. Encoded protein: CSVSVGQPYEQYF.

The chain joins TRBV11-2 to TRBJ2-1; 12 nucleotides line up with TRBD2. The CDR3 is made up of 17 amino acids. Germline values: CDR1 SGHAT, CDR2 FQNNGV. The ends lost 4 bases at V and 2 bases at J; junction bases unmatched: 6. In DNA form, the CDR3 reads TGTGCCAGCAGCTCCCTAACTAGCGGGAGGACCTACAATGAGCAGTTCTTC. Translated, it gives CASSSLTSGRTYNEQFF.

The V and J genes are TRBV28 and TRBJ2-5, with 9 positions matching TRBD1. The J call is doubtful: the DNA matches TRBJ2-7 better. CDR3 length: 16 residues. The germline CDR1 and CDR2 sequences are MDHEN and SYDVKM. This chain's CDR3 is CASSSPIRGQGIEQYF. CDR3 DNA sequence: TGTGCCAGCAGTTCCCCAATTAGGGGACAGGGAATCGAGCAGTACTTC.

The chain employs TRBV9 and TRBJ1-1; D possibly corresponds to TRBD1 (6 bases). The V and J ends lost 0 bases and 4 bases respectively, with 10 bases between them. In germline, CDR1 is SGDLS, CDR2 YYNGEE. There are 14 residues in the CDR3. The CDR3 loop reads CASSVGGLGTEAFF. CDR3 nucleotide sequence: TGTGCCAGCAGCGTAGGGGGGCTTGGCACTGAAGCTTTCTTT.

This rearrangement joins TRBV28 to TRBJ2-3; 7 nucleotides line up with TRBD2. CDR1 and CDR2 from the germline V gene are MDHEN and SYDVKM. CDR3 length: 15 amino acids. V lost 6 bases to trimming and J lost 1 base; unmatched junction nucleotides: 7. For the CDR3, the DNA is TGTGCCAGCAGGGGGAGGACTAGGGGCACAGATACGCAGTATTTT. Translating gives CASRGRTRGTDTQYF. The full variable domain, in which reference TRBV28 and TRBJ2-3 provide the parts outside the CDR3, is DVKVTQSSRYLVKRTGEKVFLECVQDMDHENMFWYRQDPGLGLRLIYFSYDVKMKEKGDIPEGYSVSREKKERFSLILESASTNQTSMYLCASRGRTRGTDTQYFGPGTRLTVL.

The genes are TRBV6-4 and TRBJ2-1; TRBD2 agrees at 13 bases. The V gene's germline CDR1 is MRHNA and CDR2 SNTAGT. The CDR3 is made up of 15 amino acids. After removal of 3 bases from V and 7 bases from J, the junction contained 3 bases not matched to a gene. CDR3 loop: CASSDGGLAGNEQFF. CDR3 nucleotide sequence: TGTGCCAGCAGTGATGGGGGACTAGCGGGAAATGAGCAGTTCTTC.

The chain uses TRBV15 and TRBJ2-7, with 7 bases aligning to TRBD1. Unmatched junction bases numbered 7, after V lost 5 bases and J lost 0 bases. The germline CDR1 and CDR2 sequences are LNHNV and YYDKDF (reference sequence). This CDR3 contains 15 residues. The CDR3 region has the DNA TGTGCCACCAGCTTGGACAGGTTGAGCTCCTACGAGCAGTACGTC. Its protein is CATSLDRLSSYEQYV.